This TCR beta chain was captured in a study of blood T cell repertoires in COVID-19. Per the germline V gene, CDR1 is SGHRS and CDR2 is YFSETQ. This CDR3 is built from 13 residues. Trimming shortened V by 0 bases and J by 6 bases, and 7 bases separated the two germline ends. Method: immunoSEQ multiplex PCR; TCRdb's copy keeps in-frame clones and lacks some. The top ten clones hold 3.5% to 5% of a sample with hundreds of thousands of clones, around 91% of them seen once. This receptor was obtained from a woman aged 18-29 years with acute COVID-19. Sample: PBMCs or T cells enriched from blood (not recorded which). The chain employs TRBV5-1 and TRBJ2-1; D uncertain. The CDR3 sequence: CASSLVDSNEQFF. The CDR3 region has the DNA TGCGCCAGCAGCTTGGTAGATTCCAATGAGCAGTTCTTC. Complete variable domain (other parts from reference TRBV5-1 and TRBJ2-1): KAGVTQTPRYLIKTRGQQVTLSCSPISGHRSVSWYQQTPGQGLQFLFEYFSETQRNKGNFPGRFSGRQFSNSRSEMNVSTLELGDSALYLCASSLVDSNEQFFGPGTRLTVL.